The TCR beta chain described here comes from a study of cytomegalovirus exposure and HLA in healthy donors. Study-wide results and caveats: Subsequent analysis of the 100 to 150 validation repertoires found a tendency for first-cohort TCR clusters to co-occur. Across donors, most TCRs were seen rarely, yet some public ones were widespread. It was reportedly the case that the classifier diagnosed cytomegalovirus status with high specificity and sensitivity.

The table came from immunoSEQ multiplex PCR; TCRdb's copy has only in-frame clones and leaves some out. The table lists about 360,000 clones, about nine tenths of them singletons, with around 0.8% in the top ten. In this sample, this clone turned up a few times. Antigen: not known. The donors were part of the roughly 120-subject validation cohort, which stood apart from the roughly 670-subject first cohort. This TCR came from a woman under 30 in good health and CMV-seronegative. The specimen was PBMCs.

The CDR3 spells CASSMATGSAELFF. CDR3 sequence (DNA): TGTGCCAGTAGTATGGCTACAGGGAGTGCGGAGCTGTTTTTT. The gene calls are TRBV19 and TRBJ2-2, with D perhaps matching TRBD1 (6 bases). Trimming took off 3 bases at V and 10 bases at J, with 15 bases between the two ends. Germline V gene data show CDR1 as LNHDA and CDR2 as SQIVND (reference sequence). This CDR3 has 14 amino acids.